This T cell receptor (beta chain) stems from a study of cytomegalovirus exposure and HLA in healthy donors (dated by TCRdb to about 2017). For context, the study as a whole: In an earlier analysis of some 610 of the donors, 250 to 350 Gb of sequence data and 117 million unique TCR beta sequences from about 179 million T cells were reported. A later genetic analysis used genome-wide SNP genotypes for 398 of the 666 donors, treating that subset as a discovery cohort. On average, around 240,000 unique TCR beta nucleotide sequences were sequenced per donor among about 400 genotyped donors of the cohort, with 15% to 20% of those sequences being non-productive. In the later analysis, no new phenotypic data were used to find candidate immune exposures; instead, reliance was placed on TCR beta sequences and their occurrence across donors. The study used immunosequencing to profile the T cell repertoires of some 600 subjects and linked those repertoires to cytomegalovirus serostatus. An early release covering roughly 640 HLA-typed donors comprised 250 to 350 gigabases of sequencing data and roughly 85 million unique TCR sequences. The study was designed to test whether signatures of past pathogen exposure could be identified by cataloging public T cell receptors. A separate validation cohort of 100 to 150 different subjects was used in addition to the 666-subject first cohort. A later analysis re-analyzed previously published TCR beta repertoires from roughly 690 donors and added high-resolution HLA genotyping to study TCR occurrence patterns. Five DR-DQ haplotypes were treated as single units for association and clustering because of strong linkage in the cohort. Class I and class II HLA loci were covered by the typing at four-digit resolution. Donor age, sex, ethnicity and CMV serostatus were compiled alongside the repertoire data. In an earlier analysis of several hundred of the donors, high-throughput TCR beta sequencing was used to judge whether each TCR beta V gene segment behaved as functional or pseudogenic. Of the roughly 390 genotyped donors, 70% to 90% were placed in the genetic ancestry cluster associated with self-reported Caucasian donors. Typing coverage varied by locus: roughly 629-640 donors for A, B, C, DRB1 and DQB1; roughly 560 for DQA1; about 570 for DPA1; around 450 for DPB1. To predict cytomegalovirus infection status, the study brought together high-throughput TCR immunosequencing, statistical association of individual TCRs with disease status, and machine learning. All discovery cohort repertoires had been generated on a single sequencing platform. On the study overall, not on this receptor specifically: In a later genetic analysis, fewer N-insertions in productive TCRs were reported among donors in an Asian-associated ancestry cluster than the roughly 710-donor mean. A further reported finding was that TCR beta sequences accurately predicted the HLA-A and HLA-B alleles for most subjects in the first cohort. Some IMGT-functional V segments, including TRBV6-2 and TRBV6-3, could not be distinguished by the 87-base-pair reads and were therefore excluded. In vitro tests confirmed that a few of the cytomegalovirus-associated TCR beta chains recognize cytomegalovirus antigens. Because HLA typing was missing for some donors at each locus, association tests included only the typed subset. While some public TCRs were present in many individuals, most TCR sequences turned up only very rarely across donors. In an earlier analysis of 587 of the donors, most TCR beta V segments appeared in productive rearrangements about 87% or about 30% of the time, broadly matching IMGT annotations. A group of highly shared sequence variants was considered likely to be a technical artifact of the sequencing pipeline. When HLA alleles, especially DR and DQ, strongly co-occurred, TCR associations were difficult to assign to individual alleles. Several of the top co-occurrence clusters appeared to be linked to parvovirus B19, influenza, CMV and Epstein-Barr virus, according to a later analysis. In a later analysis, HLA-associated TCR beta chains were found to be more clonally expanded and to have lower generation probabilities than equally common non-associated chains. CMV serostatus was the only immune exposure information available for the cohort. In a later analysis, most CMV-associated TCR beta chains were found to appear HLA-restricted, with HLA associations seemingly driven largely by CMV exposure. Linkage disequilibrium might explain the correlated functional status among segregating V segments, but an unknown experimental factor could not be ruled out. In a later genetic analysis, a missense DCLRE1C variant was associated with V-gene and J-gene trimming of TCR beta chains, and the association was replicated in an independent cohort. A total of 164 TCR beta chains were listed by the study as associated with cytomegalovirus. Only TCR beta chains were sequenced in this cohort, and the absence of alpha or paired-chain data limited detectable features. In a later analysis, 16,951 TCR beta sequences were associated with specific HLA alleles at a false discovery rate of 0.05. A later analysis found that TCR association rates varied across HLA loci, with DRB1 alleles showing the most associated TCRs and HLA-C alleles the fewest. The authors suggested that the approach could potentially be generalized to other disease states and immunological phenotypes. The presence/absence analyses assumed that sequencing depth was roughly uniform across donors, and that assumption may not be true. Cytomegalovirus status was reported to be diagnosed by the classifier with high specificity and sensitivity in both the original and validation cohorts. The earlier analysis of approximately 540 of the donors excluded roughly 17 rarely observed V segments, including chromosome 9 orphons, because counts were too low.

A remark on this clone: Its target antigen remains unknown. Qualities for individual bases were not recorded, and no much larger clone is one base off.

The library was produced with the immunoSEQ multiplex PCR assay. The multiplex PCR relied on a mix of 60 forward primers for TCR Vbeta segments and 13 reverse primers for TCR Jbeta segments. The CDR3 region of rearranged TCR beta genes was amplified from genomic DNA by a multiplex PCR assay. The Illumina HiSeq System was used to sequence the amplified TCR beta libraries as 87-base-pair reads. The study's own analysis went as follows. A later analysis counted tens of millions of unique TCR beta chains across the 550 to 700 repertoires, and about 10 million of these chains were shared by at least two donors. To remove PCR and sequencing errors, raw reads were error-corrected and collapsed into unique sequences using a nearest-neighbor algorithm that merged closely related sequences. To assign V, D and J gene segments, CDR3 sequences were aligned to IMGT reference sequences. Each retained sequence needed at least a six-nucleotide match to both a V gene segment and a J gene segment. Rearrangements were called productive when the CDR3 lacked stop codons and stayed in frame with V and J; all others were non-productive. CDR3 was defined according to IMGT convention as the region running from the second conserved V-encoded cysteine to the conserved J-encoded phenylalanine. In an earlier analysis of around 540 of the donors, sequences lacking an unambiguous match to a single V gene segment were excluded. In an earlier analysis of a few hundred of the donors, V segments were called functional above 56.7% productive rearrangements and were called segregating when the between-donor standard deviation exceeded 5%. A statistical classification framework was built for diagnosing cytomegalovirus status from the catalog of TCR beta chain sequences. In a later analysis, TCR nucleotide sequences were compared against IMGT/GENE-DB human TR gene sequences so that V and J genes could be assigned. In a later analysis, CDR3 sequences and most-parsimonious VDJ recombination scenarios were assigned using the TCRdist pipeline. In a later analysis, each TCR beta chain was defined by its CDR3 amino acid sequence together with its V-gene family, and reads without a unique V-gene family were excluded. As a way to deal with suspected cross-contamination and a sequencing artifact, a later analysis dropped 450 to 600 nucleotide sequences that were highly shared and had low generation probability. In a later analysis, a clonal expansion index was calculated for each public chain from normalized within-repertoire ranks of inferred template counts. A later analysis computed generation probabilities with a VDJ recombination model fitted to out-of-frame rearrangements, and checked the results against IGoR. In a later analysis, TCR-TCR, TCR-HLA and TCR-CMV co-occurrence was scored with hypergeometric tests, and a repertoire-size bias correction was applied to TCR pairs. A later analysis estimated false discovery rates by permuting HLA or CMV assignments 20 times. In a later analysis, co-occurring TCRs were grouped with DBSCAN, and TCRdist sequence similarity was added when clustering was performed within HLA-allele-positive subsets. For co-occurrence clustering, repertoires with fewer than 30,000 or more than 120,000 public chains were excluded, along with four or five repertoires with anomalous nucleotide sharing. Here the immuneACCESS table is served through TCRdb, limited to in-frame sequences with V and J called. Missing clones are a known gap in these copies; in checked studies unresolved V genes cover under half, and the rest lacks a known reason. V and J calls and clone size are those listed in that table; D and trimming were worked out from the DNA. This sample is represented by about 160,000 clones; around 80% of them were singletons. The ten largest account for around 2.4% of the sample.

The cohort consisted of some 730 healthy bone marrow donors. Cohort members were all nominally healthy when sampled, although unrecorded immune exposures were likely present. The donor was CMV seronegative and was included in the group of hundreds of seronegative cohort members. A peripheral blood sample was provided by each donor, and peripheral blood mononuclear cells were used for TCR beta sequencing. The Qiagen DNeasy Blood Extraction Kit was used to extract genomic DNA from the blood cell samples. The germline V gene provides CDR1 SGHTA and CDR2 FQGNSA. The CDR3 measures 15 amino acids from cysteine to phenylalanine. Here the CDR3 DNA is all that survives: 45 bases in frame from base 1. V is cut back by 5 bases and J by 4 bases, with 4 bases in the junction unmatched.

Recombination linked TRBV7-2 to TRBJ2-1, and 11 junction bases match TRBD2. The sequence came from a female donor in good health and CMV-seronegative. Sequences were obtained from PBMCs. The encoded CDR3 is CASSATSGGYNEQFF. The nucleotides are TGTGCCAGCAGCGCTACTAGCGGGGGATACAATGAGCAGTTCTTC.